This T cell receptor beta chain was sequenced in a study of blood T cell repertoires in COVID-19. The overall study: Researchers got acute and convalescent COVID-19 samples from the United States, Italy and Spain. Sample material is recorded as cDNA or gDNA derived from T cells, B-cell-depleted T cells, or PBMCs.

This clone was recorded only once. The CDR3 contains 15 residues. The V segment lost 4 bases and the J segment 1 base; nucleotides outside the gene matches: 4. Germline V CDR1 and CDR2: MGHRA, YSYEKL. The authors' processing: Amplifying reference gene primers gave estimates of nucleated cell counts. TCRdb's table, derived via immunoSEQ multiplex PCR, lists solely in-frame clones and lacks some. The V and J calls and clone size are taken from that table; D and trimming were inferred from the DNA. The sample consists of fewer than 250,000 clones, approximately 84% of them appearing once. The genes are TRBV4-1 and TRBJ1-1; TRBD1 matches 9 bases. The sample taken for sequencing was peripheral blood. The sequence derives from a woman older than 75 with acute or convalescent COVID-19. CDR3 sequence reads: CASSPGQGPNTEAFF. The CDR3 bases are TGCGCCAGCAGCCCGGGACAGGGCCCGAACACTGAAGCTTTCTTT.